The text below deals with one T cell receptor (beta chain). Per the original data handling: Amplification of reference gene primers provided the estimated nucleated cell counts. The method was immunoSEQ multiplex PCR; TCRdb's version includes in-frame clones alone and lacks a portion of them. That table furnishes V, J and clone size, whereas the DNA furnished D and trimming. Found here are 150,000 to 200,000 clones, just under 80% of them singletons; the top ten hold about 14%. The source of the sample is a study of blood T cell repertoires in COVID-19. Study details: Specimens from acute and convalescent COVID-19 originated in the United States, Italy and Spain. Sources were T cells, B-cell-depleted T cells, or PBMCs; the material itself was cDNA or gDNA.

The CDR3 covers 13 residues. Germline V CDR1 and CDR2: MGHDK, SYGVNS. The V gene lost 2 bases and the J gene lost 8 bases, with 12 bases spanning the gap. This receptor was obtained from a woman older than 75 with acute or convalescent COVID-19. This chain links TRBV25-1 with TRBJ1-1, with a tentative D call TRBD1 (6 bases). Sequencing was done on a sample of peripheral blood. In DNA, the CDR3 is TGTGCCAGCAGTGAAGGGGGCAGGGTGGAAGCTTTCTTT. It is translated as CASSEGGRVEAFF.